Below, 18 T cell receptor beta chains from the same sample are listed, as sequenced in a study of prognosis after radiotherapy for stage I lung cancer. Genomic DNA provided the template from which TCR beta CDR3 was amplified by two-round multiplex PCR. First-round PCR, the initial amplification, used primers specific to each TRBV and TRBJ gene. Each CDR3 protein gets one entry after TCRdb re-called the multiplex PCR reads with MiXCR. The sample has 30,000 to 40,000 distinct CDR3 sequences, around a third seen once. Sequences were derived from PBMCs, sampled before or after stereotactic body radiation therapy (not recorded which). The receptors derive from a donor at least 50 years old with non-small cell lung cancer.

The chain is built from TRBV2 and TRBJ1-2; D gene unclear. Per germline, CDR1 SNHLY and CDR2 FYNNEI. The V and J ends lost 5 bases and 5 bases respectively, with 12 bases between them. This CDR3 comprises 13 residues. CDR3 sequence (DNA): TGTGCCAGCAGTTTAGTCAACGGGTATGGCTACACCTTC. It specifies CASSLVNGYGYTF.

In the case of this clonotype: This may be a read error: a much more frequent sequence differs by one nucleotide. CDR3: CASSVRLISCNEQFF. In DNA, the CDR3 is TGTGCCAGCAGCGTCCGTCTAATCTCCTGCAATGAGCAGTTCTTC. The chain uses TRBV5-6 and TRBJ2-1; the D is unclear. This CDR3 spans 15 amino acids. Germline CDR1 SGHDT, CDR2 YYEEEE.

About this clonotype: A single base is all that separates this from a far larger clone, so a read error is likely. The chain couples TRBV7-9 to TRBJ2-7; possible D gene TRBD1, 5 bases. V shed 3 bases and J shed 7 bases, with 16 bases lying between them. This CDR3 contains 14 residues. Germline CDR1 and CDR2: SEHNR and FQNEAQ (reference sequence). This CDR3 is CASSFSGPGSEQYF. The CDR3 bases are TGTGCCAGCAGCTTTTCAGGGCCTGGCAGTGAGCAGTACTTC. Using reference TRBV7-9 and TRBJ2-7 for the parts outside the CDR3, the full variable domain is DTGVSQNPRHKITKRGQNVTFRCDPISEHNRLYWYRQTLGQGPEFLTYFQNEAQLEKSRLLSDRFSAERPKGSFSTLEIQRTEQGDSAMYLCASSFSGPGSEQYFGPGTRLTVT.

This clonotype appeared many times. Mismatch with germline at one junction end may stem from a read error. V gene TRBV7-9 combines with J gene TRBJ1-3, with 7 bases aligning to TRBD1. Germline lookup yields CDR1 SEHNR and CDR2 FQNEAQ (reference sequence). The CDR3 contains 15 residues. The CDR3 region is CASSYDRASGSTIYF. The CDR3 DNA follows: TGTGCCAGCAGCTACGACAGGGCCTCTGGAAGCACCATATATTTT. The variable domain in full, completed from reference TRBV7-9 and TRBJ1-3, reads DTGVSQNPRHKITKRGQNVTFRCDPISEHNRLYWYRQTLGQGPEFLTYFQNEAQLEKSRLLSDRFSAERPKGSFSTLEIQRTEQGDSAMYLCASSYDRASGSTIYFGEGSWLTVV.

The rearrangement links TRBV12-3 or TRBV12-4 to TRBJ1-5; possible D gene TRBD1, 5 bases. The CDR3 is 13 residues long. Between the trimmed V and J ends, which lost 3 bases and 5 bases, there was a span of 8 bases. Here the CDR3 DNA reads TGTGCCAGCAGTTTCACCAGGGATCAGCCCCAGCATTTT. It is translated as CASSFTRDQPQHF.

This clonotype was counted ten times or more. The V call is TRBV18, the J call TRBJ2-7; D is undetermined. Germline V lookup: CDR1 KGHSH, CDR2 LQKENI. Trimming took off 1 base at V and 0 bases at J, with 13 bases between the two ends. The length of the CDR3 is 16 residues. The chain's CDR3 is CASSPRLPESSYEQYF. The CDR3 bases are TGTGCCAGCTCACCACGCCTGCCGGAAAGCTCCTACGAGCAGTACTTC.

A word on this clonotype: It is likely a read error: a sequence one base away is far more abundant. The chain couples TRBV11-1 to TRBJ2-4, with D possibly being TRBD2 (6 bases). Germline V gives CDR1 SGHAT, CDR2 FQDESV (reference sequence). This CDR3 region has 13 residues. CDR3 loop: CASSLMRGDEHFF. CDR3 nucleotides: TGTGCCAGCAGCTTAATGCGGGGAGATGAGCATTTCTTC.

Note on this clonotype: With only one base between it and a far larger clone, this is likely a read error. J is TRBJ2-5 and V is TRBV28, with D possibly matching TRBD1 (6 bases). The end of the DNA is better explained by TRBJ2-1, so the J call may be wrong. The CDR3 covers 15 residues. Germline V gene lookup returns CDR1 MDHEN and CDR2 SYDVKM. The CDR3 DNA sequence: TGTGCCAGCGGACTGACAGGACGTCTGGGAAATGAGCAGTTCTTC. This translates into CASGLTGRLGNEQFF.

As concerns this clonotype: One end of the junction varies from germline; a read error may be responsible. The rearrangement links TRBV6-2 or TRBV6-3 to TRBJ2-1; perhaps TRBD2 as D (6 bases). Germline assignment: CDR1 MNHEY and CDR2 SVGEGT. The CDR3 is 15 residues long. CDR3 sequence (DNA): TGTGACAGCAGTGCTGGACTGGCGGGGTTCGATGAGCAGTTCTTC. Protein sequence: CDSSAGLAGFDEQFF.

V usage is TRBV29-1 and J usage is TRBJ2-1; 8 bases map to TRBD1. This CDR3 is 12 amino acids long. Germline V gene lookup returns CDR1 SQVTM and CDR2 ANQGSEA. The CDR3 is CRGTGTYNEQFF. CDR3 in DNA: TGCAGAGGGACAGGAACCTACAATGAGCAGTTCTTC.

The table lists this clonotype with many counts. The V and J genes are TRBV30 and TRBJ1-1, with no clear D. Trimming cost V 5 bases and J 0 bases, with 7 bases left between them. The CDR3 is 12 amino acids. CDR1 GTSNPN and CDR2 SVGIG come from the germline V gene (reference sequence). DNA for the CDR3: TGTGCCTGGGACGGCTTGAACACTGAAGCTTTCTTT. Amino acids: CAWDGLNTEAFF.

This clonotype was picked up many times. The V gene is TRBV20-1, the J gene TRBJ2-1; no clear D gene. CDR3 length equals 13 residues. V lost 6 bases and J lost 6, with 15 bases in between. Looked up from germline, CDR1 is DFQATT and CDR2 is SNEGSKA (reference sequence). The CDR3 reads CSATRDTINEQFF. DNA of the CDR3: TGCAGTGCAACCCGTGACACTATCAATGAGCAGTTCTTC.

The rearrangement uses TRBV20-1 and TRBJ1-5, with D tentatively TRBD1 (5 bases). The germline V gene has CDR1 DFQATT and CDR2 SNEGSKA (reference sequence). The V and J ends lost 1 base and 3 bases respectively, with 7 bases between them. The CDR3 is 13 amino acids. Written as DNA, the CDR3 is TGCAGTGCTAGAGGACAGTTCAATCAGCCCCAGCATTTT. This sequence encodes CSARGQFNQPQHF.

There are many counts of this clonotype. The genes are TRBV15 and TRBJ1-4; D might be TRBD1 (5 bases). The CDR3 runs to 15 residues. Germline CDR1 reads LNHNV; CDR2 reads YYDKDF (reference sequence). V lost 6 bases to trimming and J lost 8 bases, with 19 bases between them. The CDR3 region is CATRFGAGSFEKLFF. In DNA form, the CDR3 reads TGTGCCACCAGGTTCGGGGCGGGCTCTTTCGAAAAACTGTTTTTT.

This chain connects TRBV2 to TRBJ1-3; 7 bases are shared with TRBD1. Germline assignment: CDR1 SNHLY and CDR2 FYNNEI. The ends lost 1 base at V and 0 bases at J; junction bases unmatched: 6. This CDR3 region has 17 residues. CDR3 bases: TGTGCCAGCAGTGAAGGGGACAGCTCCTACTCTGGAAACACCATATATTTT. It is translated as CASSEGDSSYSGNTIYF.

This clonotype has ten or more counts. J is TRBJ2-4 and V is TRBV6-1, with D possibly matching TRBD1 (5 bases). Between the trimmed V and J ends, which lost 4 bases and 6 bases, there was a span of 10 bases. The CDR3 loop spans 13 amino acids. Germline V gives CDR1 MNHNS, CDR2 SASEGT. Written as DNA, the CDR3 is TGTGCCAGCAGTGGGACACCGGGAAACATTCAGTACTTC. This encodes CASSGTPGNIQYF.

This clonotype was seen at least ten times. The chain joins TRBV6-1 to TRBJ2-7; TRBD1 is a possible D gene (7 bases). Germline V lookup: CDR1 MNHNS, CDR2 SASEGT. V was trimmed by 10 bases and J by 4 bases, leaving 14 bases between them. CDR3 length: 12 amino acids. In DNA, the CDR3 is TGTGCCACGCAGGGGGGCGTTTACGAGCAGTACTTC. Translated: CATQGGVYEQYF.

To note about this clonotype: This likely traces to a read error, being one base from a far larger clone. The chain uses TRBV11-2 and TRBJ1-5; no clear D. Deletions cut 5 bases from V and 0 bases from J, with 5 bases between. Looked up from germline, CDR1 is SGHAT and CDR2 is FQNNGV. The CDR3 is made up of 13 amino acids. The CDR3 DNA sequence: TGTGCCAGCAGCACATATAGCAATCAGCCCCAGCATTTT. Its translation: CASSTYSNQPQHF.